The source of this TCR beta chain is a study of immune heterogeneity within non-small cell lung tumors. Study findings and constraints: Local T-cell clonality tracked local tumor mutational burden; the correlation was moderate but significant (R 0.3 to 0.35). While identical dominant CDR3 beta clonotypes recurred across tumor sites within a patient, high-frequency clones unique to individual sites also appeared.

The TCR beta CDR3 region underwent multiplex PCR amplification with 32 V and 13 J primers. TCRdb redid the calling of the multiplex PCR reads with MiXCR, one entry per CDR3 protein. The sample carries 2,800 or so distinct CDR3 sequences, 45% recorded once. This clonotype is large (0.1 to 1%) in the sample. The antigen remains unidentified. Germline CDR1 SGHTA, CDR2 FQGNSA. The CDR3 loop spans 15 amino acids. V lost 1 base and J lost 0, with 10 bases in between. Bulk tumor genomic DNA was the template, and each sample received around 560 ng. Every primary tumor yielded several biopsies, spaced far apart, that were taken during surgery. Patients with untreated, newly diagnosed non-small cell lung cancer underwent curative surgery. Samples were obtained from newly diagnosed non-small cell lung cancer patients who were having surgery with curative intent.

V and J are TRBV7-2 and TRBJ2-7; perhaps D is TRBD1 or TRBD2 (6 bases each). The sequence was obtained from a woman aged 55-70 years with non-small cell lung cancer. What was sequenced was lung tumor tissue. CDR3 coding DNA: TGTGCCAGCAGCTTAGGAGGGGGGATCTCCTACGAGCAGTACTTC. The encoded protein is CASSLGGGISYEQYF. The whole variable domain, filled in from reference TRBV7-2 and TRBJ2-7, reads GAGVSQSPSNKVTEKGKDVELRCDPISGHTALYWYRQSLGQGLEFLIYFQGNSAPDKSGLPSDRFSAERTGGSVSTLTIQRTQQEDSAVYLCASSLGGGISYEQYFGPGTRLTVT.